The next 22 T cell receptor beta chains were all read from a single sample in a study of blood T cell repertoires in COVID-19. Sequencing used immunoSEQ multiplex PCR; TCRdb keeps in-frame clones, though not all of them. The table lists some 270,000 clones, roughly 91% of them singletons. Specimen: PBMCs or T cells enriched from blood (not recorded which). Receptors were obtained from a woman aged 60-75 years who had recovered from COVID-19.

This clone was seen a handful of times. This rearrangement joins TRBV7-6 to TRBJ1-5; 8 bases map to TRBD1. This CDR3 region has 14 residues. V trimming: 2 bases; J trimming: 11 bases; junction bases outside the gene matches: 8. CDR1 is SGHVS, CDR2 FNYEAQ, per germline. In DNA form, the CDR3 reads TGTGCCAGCAGCTTAAGGTTTGGACAGGGAGCCCAGCATTTT. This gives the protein CASSLRFGQGAQHF.

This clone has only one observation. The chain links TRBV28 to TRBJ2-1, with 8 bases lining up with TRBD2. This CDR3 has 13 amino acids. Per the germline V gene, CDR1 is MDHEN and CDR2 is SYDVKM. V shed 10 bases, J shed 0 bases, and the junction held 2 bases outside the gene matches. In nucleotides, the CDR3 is TGTGCCACCCTAGCGGGCTCCTACAATGAGCAGTTCTTC. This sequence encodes CATLAGSYNEQFF.

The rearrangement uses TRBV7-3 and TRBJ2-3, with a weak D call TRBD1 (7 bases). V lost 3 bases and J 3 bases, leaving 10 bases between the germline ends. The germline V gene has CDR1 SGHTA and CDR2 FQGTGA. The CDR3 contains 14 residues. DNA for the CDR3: TGTGCCAGCAGCTTGACAGGGACTACAGATACGCAGTATTTT. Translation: CASSLTGTTDTQYF.

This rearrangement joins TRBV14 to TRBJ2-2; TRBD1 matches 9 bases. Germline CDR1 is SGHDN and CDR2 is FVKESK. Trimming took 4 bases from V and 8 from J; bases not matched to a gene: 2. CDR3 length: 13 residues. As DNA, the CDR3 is TGTGCCAGCAGCCCACAGGGGGCAGGGGAGCTGTTTTTT. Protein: CASSPQGAGELFF.

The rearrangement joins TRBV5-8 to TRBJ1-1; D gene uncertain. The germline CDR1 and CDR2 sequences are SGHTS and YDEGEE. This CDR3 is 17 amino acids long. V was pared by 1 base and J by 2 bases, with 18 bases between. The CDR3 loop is CASSLFGRGTFNTEAFF. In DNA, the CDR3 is TGTGCCAGCAGCTTGTTTGGGCGGGGAACGTTTAACACTGAAGCTTTCTTT.

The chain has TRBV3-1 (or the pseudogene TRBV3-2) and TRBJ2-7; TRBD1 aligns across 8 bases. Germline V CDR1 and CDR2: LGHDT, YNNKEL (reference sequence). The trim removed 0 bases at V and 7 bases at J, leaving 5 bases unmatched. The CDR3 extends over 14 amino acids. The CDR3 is CASSQDQGAGEQYF. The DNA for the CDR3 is TGTGCCAGCAGCCAAGACCAGGGGGCAGGTGAGCAGTACTTC.

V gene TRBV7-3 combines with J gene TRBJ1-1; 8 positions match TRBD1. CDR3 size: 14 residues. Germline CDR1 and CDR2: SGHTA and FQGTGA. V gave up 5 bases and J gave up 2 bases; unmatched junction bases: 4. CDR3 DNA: TGTGCCAGCAGCGACGGACAGGGAAACACTGAAGCTTTCTTT. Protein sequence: CASSDGQGNTEAFF.

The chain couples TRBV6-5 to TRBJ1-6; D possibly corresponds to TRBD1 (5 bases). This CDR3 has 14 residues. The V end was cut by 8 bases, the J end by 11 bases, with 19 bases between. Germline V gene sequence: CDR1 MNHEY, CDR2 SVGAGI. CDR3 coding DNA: TGTGCCAGCTCAGACCAGGGTAATATAACACCCCTCCACTTT. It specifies CASSDQGNITPLHF.

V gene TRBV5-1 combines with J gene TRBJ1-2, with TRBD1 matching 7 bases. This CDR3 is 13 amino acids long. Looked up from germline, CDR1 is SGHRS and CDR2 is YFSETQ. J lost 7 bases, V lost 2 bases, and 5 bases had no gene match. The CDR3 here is CASSFTGEGGYTF. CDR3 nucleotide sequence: TGCGCCAGCAGCTTCACAGGGGAAGGTGGCTACACCTTC.

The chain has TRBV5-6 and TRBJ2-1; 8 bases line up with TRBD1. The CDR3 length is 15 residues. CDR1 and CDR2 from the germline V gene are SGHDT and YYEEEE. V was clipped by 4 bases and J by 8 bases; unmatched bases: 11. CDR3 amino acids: CASSPVDDRGDEQFF. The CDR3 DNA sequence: TGTGCCAGCAGCCCCGTCGATGACAGGGGCGATGAGCAGTTCTTC.

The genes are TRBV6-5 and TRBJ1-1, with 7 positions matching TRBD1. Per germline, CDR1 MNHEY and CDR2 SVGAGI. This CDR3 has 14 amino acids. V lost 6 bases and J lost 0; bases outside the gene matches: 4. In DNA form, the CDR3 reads TGTGCCAGCAGGCCGGGACAGCTGAACACTGAAGCTTTCTTT. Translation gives CASRPGQLNTEAFF.

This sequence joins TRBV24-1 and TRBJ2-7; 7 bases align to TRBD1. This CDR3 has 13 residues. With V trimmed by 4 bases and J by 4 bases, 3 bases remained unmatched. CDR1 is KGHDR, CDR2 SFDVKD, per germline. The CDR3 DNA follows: TGTGCCACCAGTGACCCGGGACAGTACGAGCAGTACTTC. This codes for CATSDPGQYEQYF.

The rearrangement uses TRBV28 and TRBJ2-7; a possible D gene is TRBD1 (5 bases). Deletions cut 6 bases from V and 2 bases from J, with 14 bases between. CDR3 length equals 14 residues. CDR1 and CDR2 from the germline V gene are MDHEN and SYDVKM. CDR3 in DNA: TGTGCCAGCAGCTCTGGGGCCACAACCTACGAGCAGTACTTC. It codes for CASSSGATTYEQYF.

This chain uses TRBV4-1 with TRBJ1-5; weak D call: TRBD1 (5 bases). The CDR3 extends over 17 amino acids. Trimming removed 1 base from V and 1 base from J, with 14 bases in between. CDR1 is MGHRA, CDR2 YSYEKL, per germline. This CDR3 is CASSQGWGLSSNQPQHF. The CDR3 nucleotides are TGCGCCAGCAGCCAAGGTTGGGGACTTTCGAGCAATCAGCCCCAGCATTTT.

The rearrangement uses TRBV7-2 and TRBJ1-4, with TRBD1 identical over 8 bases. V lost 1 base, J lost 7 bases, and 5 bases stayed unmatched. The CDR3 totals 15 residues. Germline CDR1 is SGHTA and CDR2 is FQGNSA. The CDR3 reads CASSLGGQGGEKLFF. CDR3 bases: TGTGCCAGCAGCTTAGGCGGACAGGGTGGTGAAAAACTGTTTTTT. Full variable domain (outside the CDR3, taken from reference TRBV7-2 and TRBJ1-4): GAGVSQSPSNKVTEKGKDVELRCDPISGHTALYWYRQSLGQGLEFLIYFQGNSAPDKSGLPSDRFSAERTGGSVSTLTIQRTQQEDSAVYLCASSLGGQGGEKLFFGSGTQLSVL.

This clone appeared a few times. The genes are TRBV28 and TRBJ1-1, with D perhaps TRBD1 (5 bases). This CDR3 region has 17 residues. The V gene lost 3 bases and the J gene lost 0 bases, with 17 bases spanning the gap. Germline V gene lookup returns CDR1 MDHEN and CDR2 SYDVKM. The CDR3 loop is CASSFNQWGSVNTEAFF. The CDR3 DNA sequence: TGTGCCAGCAGTTTCAATCAGTGGGGCTCGGTGAACACTGAAGCTTTCTTT.

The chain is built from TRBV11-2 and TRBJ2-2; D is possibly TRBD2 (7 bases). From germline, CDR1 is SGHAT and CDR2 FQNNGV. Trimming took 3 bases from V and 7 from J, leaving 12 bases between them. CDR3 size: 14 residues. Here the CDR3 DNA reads TGTGCCAGCAGCTTCGCAGGGGAGGGCGGGGAGCTGTTTTTT. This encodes CASSFAGEGGELFF.

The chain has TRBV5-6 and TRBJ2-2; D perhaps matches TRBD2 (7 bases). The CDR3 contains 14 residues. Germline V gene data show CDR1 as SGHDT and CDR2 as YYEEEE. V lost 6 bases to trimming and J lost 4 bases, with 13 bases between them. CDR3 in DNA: TGTGCCAGCACCTGGGGGGGCTTCACCGGGGAGCTGTTTTTT. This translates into CASTWGGFTGELFF.

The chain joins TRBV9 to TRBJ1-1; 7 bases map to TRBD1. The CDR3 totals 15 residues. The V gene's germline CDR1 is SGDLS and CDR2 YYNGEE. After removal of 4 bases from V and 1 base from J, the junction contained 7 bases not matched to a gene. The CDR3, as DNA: TGTGCCAGCAGCAAAGGGACAGCCCAGAACACTGAAGCTTTCTTT. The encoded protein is CASSKGTAQNTEAFF.

The DNA of the CDR3 is TGTGCCAGCAGCCTCGGGACAGGGGGCTACGAGCAGTACTTC. Translation: CASSLGTGGYEQYF. V is TRBV3-1 (or the pseudogene TRBV3-2) and J is TRBJ2-7; 11 bases are a match to TRBD1. The CDR3 loop spans 14 amino acids. J was trimmed by 3 bases and V by 4 bases; bases with no gene match: 2. The germline V gene has CDR1 LGHDT and CDR2 YNNKEL (reference sequence).

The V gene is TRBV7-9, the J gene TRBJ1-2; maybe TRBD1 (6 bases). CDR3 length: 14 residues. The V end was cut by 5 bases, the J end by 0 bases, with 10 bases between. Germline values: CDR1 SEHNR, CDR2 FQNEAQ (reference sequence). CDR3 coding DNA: TGTGCCAGCAGCCCCGGACAGCCTAACTATGGCTACACCTTC. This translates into CASSPGQPNYGYTF.

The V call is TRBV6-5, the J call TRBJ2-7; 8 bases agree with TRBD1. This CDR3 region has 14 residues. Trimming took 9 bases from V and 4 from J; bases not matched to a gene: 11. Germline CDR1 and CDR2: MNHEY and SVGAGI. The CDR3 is CASLPLRGLYEQYF. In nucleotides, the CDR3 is TGTGCCAGTCTCCCCCTCAGGGGGCTATACGAGCAGTACTTC.